This entry is about one TCR beta chain. Antigen unknown. The CDR3 end is not reached by the read, which stops 3 residues before it; the germline J gene fills it in. These data originate in a study of T cells in women clearing cervical HPV infection. MY09/MY11 PCR detected cervical HPV DNA; dot-blot assigned genotypes. This CDR3 is 15 amino acids long. Germline CDR1 and CDR2: SNHLY and FYNNEI. Study-wide points: Cases carried less TRBV6-7 than controls: around 0.11% versus 0.15%.

Some clones are missing from TCRdb's copy, which holds only in-frame ones; the method was immunoSEQ multiplex PCR. The table counts tens of thousands of clones; under 40% lies in the top ten. What was sequenced was blood buffy coat. The rearrangement links TRBV2 to TRBJ1-4; 7 bases fit TRBD1. The sequence was obtained from a woman aged 18-70 years with a cervical HPV16 infection that either progressed to CIN3+ or cleared (not recorded which). This chain's CDR3 is CASSLRDSSNSPLFF. Partial CDR3 DNA: TGTGCCAGCAGTTTGCGGGACAGTTCGAATTCACCA.